This TCR beta chain was retrieved from a study of shared clonotypes between healthy human individuals. Researchers partitioned CD4+ cells into CD45RA+ naive and CD45RA-negative memory subsets. Sequencing was performed with immunoSEQ multiplex PCR; in TCRdb, only in-frame clones are kept and a portion is missing. Of roughly 1.4 million clones in the sample, 98% were seen once. Trimming removed 6 bases from V and 4 bases from J, with 18 bases in between. Germline V gives CDR1 MNHEY, CDR2 SVGAGI. The CDR3 length is 15 residues. This receptor was identified in a young man in good health. The chain recombines TRBV6-5 with TRBJ1-2; no clear D gene. The sequencing sample was made of naive CD4+ T cells sorted from blood. Subset described: CD45RA+ positively selected. CDR3: CASRGRSGEIYGYTF. In DNA form, the CDR3 reads TGTGCCAGCAGGGGCCGGAGCGGGGAGATCTATGGCTACACCTTC.